This is a list of T cell receptor beta chains from one sample in a study of OX40 agonist ivuxolimab in advanced cancers. Sequenced by immunoSEQ multiplex PCR; TCRdb stores in-frame clones only, minus some. The sample includes around 40,000 clones, approximately 80% of them seen just once. Sequenced material: CD4+ or CD8+ T cells sorted from blood, taken in a trial of the OX40 agonist ivuxolimab. These receptors originate from an adult with an advanced solid tumor such as melanoma, head and neck, liver or kidney cancer. The conserved cysteine and the conserved F or W are not part of the CDR3 here. The size field is filled for only some rows; it gives once, few, many or a size class.

CDR3 length: 13; J gene: TRBJ1-3; V gene: TRBV5-3; clone size: -; CDR3 protein: ASSLGRLFGNTIY
CDR3 length: 14; J gene: TRBJ1-3; V gene: TRBV2; clone size: -; CDR3 protein: ASSNGLGSSGNTIY
CDR3 length: 13; J gene: TRBJ1-1; V gene: TRBV4-1; clone size: few; CDR3 protein: ASSQAGGVGTEAF
CDR3 length: 12; J gene: TRBJ1-1; V gene: TRBV5-1; clone size: once; CDR3 protein: ASSPTGWPTEAF
CDR3 length: 10; J gene: TRBJ1-1; V gene: TRBV7-2; clone size: -; CDR3 protein: ASSRGDTEAF
CDR3 length: 13; J gene: TRBJ2-5; V gene: TRBV30; clone size: -; CDR3 protein: AWSPAPAGGGTQY
CDR3 length: 11; J gene: TRBJ1-5; V gene: TRBV6-1; clone size: -; CDR3 protein: AGREGQDQPQH
CDR3 length: 12; J gene: TRBJ1-5; V gene: TRBV6-6; clone size: -; CDR3 protein: ASSYEGRNQPQH
CDR3 length: 9; J gene: TRBJ2-1; V gene: TRBV5-8; clone size: -; CDR3 protein: ASSFNYEQF
CDR3 length: 14; J gene: TRBJ2-7; V gene: TRBV5-4; clone size: -; CDR3 protein: ASSPTGGRAAYEQY
CDR3 length: 10; J gene: TRBJ2-5; V gene: TRBV18; clone size: -; CDR3 protein: ASSPIEETQY
CDR3 length: 10; J gene: TRBJ2-7; V gene: TRBV10-1; clone size: once; CDR3 protein: ASSDSSYEQY
CDR3 length: 13; J gene: TRBJ1-2; V gene: TRBV2; clone size: -; CDR3 protein: ASSAMGQSLAGYT
CDR3 length: 14; J gene: TRBJ1-4; V gene: TRBV6-1; clone size: -; CDR3 protein: ASSEIGGSTNEKLF
CDR3 length: 11; J gene: TRBJ2-1; V gene: TRBV11-1; clone size: few; CDR3 protein: ASSFGAYNEQF
CDR3 length: 11; J gene: TRBJ2-7; V gene: TRBV4-1; clone size: -; CDR3 protein: ASSQEPDSEQY
CDR3 length: 11; J gene: TRBJ2-1; V gene: TRBV29-1; clone size: -; CDR3 protein: SVSGGRGAEQF
CDR3 length: 16; J gene: TRBJ1-3; V gene: TRBV15; clone size: -; CDR3 protein: ATSRVHGTGSTGNTIY
CDR3 length: 14; J gene: TRBJ1-6; V gene: TRBV2; clone size: -; CDR3 protein: ASSEIRTPFGSPLH
CDR3 length: 12; J gene: TRBJ2-7; V gene: TRBV28; clone size: -; CDR3 protein: ASRPGLAQYEQY
CDR3 length: 13; J gene: TRBJ1-5; V gene: TRBV9; clone size: -; CDR3 protein: ASSVEGLRDQPQH
CDR3 length: 12; J gene: -; V gene: TRBV5-4; clone size: -; CDR3 protein: ASSLTSGTYEQY
CDR3 length: 11; J gene: TRBJ2-7; V gene: TRBV27; clone size: -; CDR3 protein: ASSFRTVEKQY
CDR3 length: 12; J gene: TRBJ2-7; V gene: TRBV28; clone size: -; CDR3 protein: ASSLAGSTYEQY
CDR3 length: 9; J gene: TRBJ2-2; V gene: TRBV30; clone size: -; CDR3 protein: AWSVGGELF
CDR3 length: 20; J gene: TRBJ1-2; V gene: TRBV23-1; clone size: -; CDR3 protein: ASSQLPRRLTGPQSPNYGYT
CDR3 length: 12; J gene: -; V gene: TRBV28; clone size: -; CDR3 protein: ASSGAPPNYEQY
CDR3 length: 13; J gene: TRBJ1-3; V gene: TRBV28; clone size: -; CDR3 protein: ASSSTGGSGNTIY
CDR3 length: 10; J gene: TRBJ1-3; V gene: TRBV9; clone size: medium-sized; CDR3 protein: ASSVAGNTIY
CDR3 length: 14; J gene: TRBJ2-2; V gene: TRBV10-2; clone size: -; CDR3 protein: ASSALTGGITGELF
CDR3 length: 11; J gene: TRBJ2-5; V gene: TRBV5-1; clone size: -; CDR3 protein: ASSVTRWETQY